Presented here are 29 T cell receptor beta chains from one specimen sequenced in a study of blood T cells in healthy people across ages. The use of a sample-barcoded 5' primer and a J-beta primer mix characterized a second PCR of about 6 to 12 cycles. One entry per CDR3 protein results from TCRdb running MiXCR on the 5' RACE reads. This table has 720,000 or so distinct CDR3 sequences, less than 45% appearing once. Source material: blood. These receptors all stem from a man aged 80 or over in good health.

The CDR3 region has the DNA TGTGCCAGCAGCCCAGTAGGGGCCCTCAATGAGCAGTTCTTC. Encoded protein: CASSPVGALNEQFF. V gene TRBV11-3 combines with J gene TRBJ2-1; a possible D gene is TRBD1 (5 bases). V shed 5 bases and J shed 6 bases, with 14 bases lying between them. The V gene's germline CDR1 is SGHNT and CDR2 YENEEA. The CDR3 totals 14 residues.

J is TRBJ1-2 and V is TRBV12-3 or TRBV12-4; D remains ambiguous. CDR3 size: 15 residues. V lost 6 bases to trimming and J lost 3 bases, with 17 bases between them. This CDR3 is CASSWQPRGDYGYTF. The CDR3 DNA follows: TGTGCCAGCAGCTGGCAGCCTCGTGGGGACTATGGCTACACCTTC.

This clonotype was seen a handful of times. The chain is built from TRBV5-1 and TRBJ2-7; 11 bases fit TRBD1. Germline V gene data show CDR1 as SGHRS and CDR2 as YFSETQ. V trimming: 0 bases; J trimming: 7 bases; junction bases outside the gene matches: 3. The CDR3 is 14 amino acids. The CDR3 spells CASSLEGQGEEQYF. Written as DNA, the CDR3 is TGCGCCAGCAGCTTGGAGGGACAGGGGGAAGAGCAGTACTTC.

This clonotype was detected ten times or more. The rearrangement joins TRBV2 to TRBJ2-7; D might be TRBD1 (6 bases). The V end was cut by 5 bases, the J end by 0 bases, with 11 bases between. The CDR3 totals 14 residues. Germline CDR1 reads SNHLY; CDR2 reads FYNNEI. CDR3 in amino acids: CASSLTGSSYEQYF. The CDR3 coding sequence is TGTGCCAGCAGTTTGACAGGAAGCTCCTACGAGCAGTACTTC. The entire variable domain, with the rest obtained from reference TRBV2 and TRBJ2-7, is as follows: EPEVTQTPSHQVTQMGQEVILRCVPISNHLYFYWYRQILGQKVEFLVSFYNNEISEKSEIFDDQFSVERPDGSNFTLKIRSTKLEDSAMYFCASSLTGSSYEQYFGPGTRLTVT.

This chain links TRBV28 with TRBJ2-2; 15 bases match TRBD2. The CDR3 sequence is 14 residues long. J was trimmed by 13 bases and V by 5 bases; bases with no gene match: 5. Germline CDR1 and CDR2: MDHEN and SYDVKM. The CDR3 region is CASSRTSGRALLFF. CDR3 sequence (DNA): TGTGCCAGCAGTCGGACTAGCGGGAGGGCCCTGCTGTTTTTT.

The J gene is TRBJ1-1, the V gene TRBV2, with TRBD1 matching over 7 bases. The germline gives CDR1 SNHLY, CDR2 FYNNEI. V shed 6 bases and J 3 bases; nucleotides not matched to a gene: 7. The CDR3 covers 14 residues. Here the CDR3 DNA reads TGTGCCAGCAGCCCGACAGGGATGTACACTGAAGCTTTCTTT. Its protein product is CASSPTGMYTEAFF.

The chain is built from TRBV18 and TRBJ1-1; tentatively, D is TRBD1 (5 bases). Germline CDR1 and CDR2: KGHSH and LQKENI. The CDR3 is 15 amino acids. V lost 1 base and J lost 5, with 14 bases in between. This chain's CDR3 is CASSPRTRGGTEAFF. The DNA for the CDR3 is TGTGCCAGCTCACCACGTACCCGGGGGGGGACTGAAGCTTTCTTT.

The sample holds many counts of this clonotype. The genes are TRBV29-1 and TRBJ2-1; 7 positions agree with TRBD1. The CDR3 covers 13 residues. J gave up 6 bases and V 8 bases, and 10 bases lay outside the gene matches. Germline values: CDR1 SQVTM, CDR2 ANQGSEA. The CDR3 sequence is CSLTGTVGNEQFF. The DNA of the CDR3 is TGCAGCTTAACCGGGACAGTGGGCAATGAGCAGTTCTTC.

V gene TRBV7-2 combines with J gene TRBJ1-1, with 7 bases identical to TRBD1. The germline V gene encodes CDR1 SGHTA and CDR2 FQGNSA. The trim removed 5 bases at V and 5 bases at J, leaving 5 bases unmatched. The CDR3 spans 13 residues. CDR3 loop: CASSKGTETEAFF. The CDR3 DNA sequence: TGTGCCAGCAGCAAGGGGACAGAGACTGAAGCTTTCTTT.

This chain links TRBV18 with TRBJ2-7; D is tentatively TRBD1 or TRBD2 (5 bases each). V lost 8 bases, J lost 0 bases, and 14 bases lay in between. The CDR3 is 14 amino acids. CDR1 KGHSH and CDR2 LQKENI come from the germline V gene. CDR3 loop: CASRKDGTSYEQYF. In DNA, the CDR3 is TGTGCCAGCAGGAAGGACGGGACCTCCTACGAGCAGTACTTC. Using reference TRBV18 and TRBJ2-7 for the parts outside the CDR3, the full variable domain is NAGVMQNPRHLVRRRGQEARLRCSPMKGHSHVYWYRQLPEEGLKFMVYLQKENIIDESGMPKERFSAEFPKEGPSILRIQQVVRGDSAAYFCASRKDGTSYEQYFGPGTRLTVT.

The chain couples TRBV11-1 to TRBJ2-4; 7 bases agree with TRBD2. Losses at the gene ends were 8 bases for V and 5 bases for J; bases not matched to a gene: 15. The CDR3 is 16 amino acids. Germline-derived CDR1 and CDR2 are SGHAT and FQDESV (reference sequence). CDR3 DNA: TGTGCCAGCGCGCCTACTAGCGCCACTCCCCAAAACATTCAGTACTTC. Its translation: CASAPTSATPQNIQYF.

In DNA, the CDR3 is TGTGCCAGCAGCCCAACGGGGGTAGCGGGAGTGTCTGGGGCCAACGTCCTGACTTTC. It encodes CASSPTGVAGVSGANVLTF. This rearrangement joins TRBV11-1 to TRBJ2-6; 9 bases line up with TRBD2. V shed 5 bases, J shed 1 base, and the junction held 12 bases outside the gene matches. There are 19 residues in the CDR3. Germline V gives CDR1 SGHAT, CDR2 FQDESV (reference sequence).

The sample holds a few counts of this clonotype. The J gene is TRBJ2-3, the V gene TRBV7-2; either TRBD1 or TRBD2 may supply D (6 bases each). V gave up 3 bases and J gave up 3 bases, with 16 bases separating them. The germline gives CDR1 SGHTA, CDR2 FQGNSA. The CDR3 has 16 amino acids. DNA of the CDR3: TGTGCCAGCAGCTTGGTGAGGGGGAGGCTGACAGATACGCAGTATTTT. Translated: CASSLVRGRLTDTQYF.

This clonotype appeared a few times. The chain recombines TRBV6-2 or TRBV6-3 with TRBJ2-7; D could derive from TRBD1 or TRBD2 (5 bases each). Germline V lookup: CDR1 MNHEY, CDR2 SVGEGT. V was cut by 4 bases and J by 6 bases, with 13 bases left in between. The CDR3 loop spans 13 amino acids. CDR3 residues: CASSSLSGLEQYF. The CDR3 nucleotides are TGTGCCAGCAGTTCCTTGTCGGGGCTCGAGCAGTACTTC.

This chain connects TRBV7-2 to TRBJ2-5; TRBD1 aligns across 7 bases. The CDR3 runs to 16 residues. V gave up 6 bases and J gave up 4 bases; unmatched junction bases: 14. CDR1 and CDR2 (germline): SGHTA, FQGNSA. Here the CDR3 reads CASSPKRRQGGETQYF. The DNA of the CDR3 is TGTGCCAGCAGTCCTAAGAGAAGACAGGGTGGAGAGACCCAGTACTTC.

This clonotype occurred a few times. The V and J genes are TRBV6-5 and TRBJ2-5; D gene ambiguous. V lost 0 bases and J lost 5, with 19 bases in between. Germline V lookup: CDR1 MNHEY, CDR2 SVGAGI. The CDR3 consists of 17 residues. The CDR3 DNA sequence: TGTGCCAGCAGTTACTCGATCGGAAATAGGCGAGTGGAGACCCAGTACTTC. It specifies CASSYSIGNRRVETQYF.

The rearrangement links TRBV7-9 to TRBJ1-5; 10 bases are a match to TRBD1. Germline V gene data show CDR1 as SEHNR and CDR2 as FQNEAQ (reference sequence). The CDR3 covers 17 residues. J lost 4 bases, V lost 4 bases, and 10 bases had no gene match. CDR3 in DNA: TGTGCCAGCAGCTCACGGGTGGGGACAGGGGTTAATCAGCCCCAGCATTTT. Translation gives CASSSRVGTGVNQPQHF. Variable domain in full (rest from reference TRBV7-9 and TRBJ1-5): DTGVSQNPRHKITKRGQNVTFRCDPISEHNRLYWYRQTLGQGPEFLTYFQNEAQLEKSRLLSDRFSAERPKGSFSTLEIQRTEQGDSAMYLCASSSRVGTGVNQPQHFGDGTRLSIL.

This chain links TRBV5-1 with TRBJ2-5, with a weak D call TRBD2 (6 bases). The CDR3 has 14 residues. The V gene's germline CDR1 is SGHRS and CDR2 YFSETQ. Trimming shortened V by 5 bases and J by 2 bases, and 13 bases separated the two germline ends. The CDR3 here is CASRPTGVQETQYF. CDR3 nucleotides: TGCGCCAGCAGGCCGACGGGGGTACAAGAGACCCAGTACTTC.

This clonotype was seen only a few times. V and J are TRBV6-1 and TRBJ1-2; 9 bases agree with TRBD1. Looked up from germline, CDR1 is MNHNS and CDR2 is SASEGT. Trimming at V came to 2 bases and at J to 4 bases, leaving 2 bases not matched to a gene. The CDR3 totals 14 residues. The DNA for the CDR3 is TGTGCCAGCAGTGAATCGACAGGGGGCTATGGCTACACCTTC. Translation gives CASSESTGGYGYTF.

At least ten counts were recorded for this clonotype. The chain links TRBV29-1 to TRBJ2-7, with D tentatively TRBD2 (6 bases). The V and J ends lost 6 bases and 5 bases respectively, with 20 bases between them. Germline CDR1 SQVTM, CDR2 ANQGSEA. The CDR3 is 14 residues long. The CDR3 DNA reads as TGCAGCGTGGTGGAGCGTGAGGCGGGGAACGAGCAGTACTTC. Protein sequence: CSVVEREAGNEQYF.

The chain employs TRBV28 and TRBJ1-2; the D gene is possibly TRBD1 (6 bases). Trimming pared 7 bases from V and 8 bases from J, leaving 23 bases between. Germline CDR1 and CDR2: MDHEN and SYDVKM. This CDR3 spans 15 amino acids. CDR3 DNA sequence: TGTGCCAGCACCATAGGGGGAGGCGGGAATAGAGGCTACACCTTC. This translates into CASTIGGGGNRGYTF.

The rearrangement joins TRBV18 to TRBJ2-1; 7 nucleotides match TRBD1. Germline CDR1 is KGHSH and CDR2 is LQKENI. This CDR3 has 15 residues. V lost 0 bases and J lost 7; bases outside the gene matches: 6. DNA of the CDR3: TGTGCCAGCTCACCACCGGGACAGAGCACAAATGAGCAGTTCTTC. Its translation is CASSPPGQSTNEQFF.

The chain employs TRBV10-3 and TRBJ2-5; 12 nucleotides align to TRBD1. The CDR3 covers 16 residues. Germline CDR1 ENHRY, CDR2 SYGVKD. Trimming removed 6 bases from V and 5 bases from J; junction bases left unmatched: 10. CDR3 sequence: CAISPGTGGTGETQYF. The CDR3 DNA follows: TGTGCCATCAGCCCGGGGACAGGGGGCACGGGGGAGACCCAGTACTTC.

The V and J genes are TRBV12-3 or TRBV12-4 and TRBJ2-7; no clear D gene. V dropped 3 bases and J dropped 1 base, with 7 bases sitting between them. The length of the CDR3 is 13 residues. The CDR3 nucleotides read TGTGCCAGCAGTTTCCCTGCGTCCTACGAGCAGTACTTC. This encodes CASSFPASYEQYF.

As concerns this clonotype: The junction departs from the called germline gene at one end, perhaps through a read error. The chain combines TRBV7-2 with TRBJ1-2, with TRBD1 as a possible D gene (5 bases). Germline V gene lookup returns CDR1 SGHTA and CDR2 FQGNSA. CDR3 size: 14 residues. CDR3 DNA: TGTGCCCGCAGCTTAGACAGTGGGCGCTATGGCTACACCTTC. It specifies CARSLDSGRYGYTF.

This clonotype was counted many times. The chain uses TRBV4-3 and TRBJ2-1; D not certain. The CDR3 has 13 amino acids. Trimming shortened V by 4 bases and J by 4 bases, and 8 bases separated the two germline ends. CDR1 LGHNA and CDR2 YSLEER come from the germline V gene. CDR3 sequence reads: CASSRGPYNEQFF. For the CDR3, the DNA is TGCGCCAGCAGCCGAGGACCTTACAATGAGCAGTTCTTC.

This clonotype was observed a single time. The rearrangement joins TRBV3-1 to TRBJ2-6, with D possibly being TRBD1 or TRBD2 (5 bases each). Germline CDR1 reads LGHDT; CDR2 reads YNNKEL (reference sequence). V lost 1 base and J 4 bases, leaving 14 bases between the germline ends. This CDR3 is 17 amino acids long. CDR3 sequence reads: CASSQVASGSGANVLTF. The CDR3 DNA follows: TGTGCCAGCAGCCAAGTAGCGTCAGGGTCCGGGGCCAACGTCCTGACTTTC.

The chain carries TRBV30 and TRBJ2-1; perhaps TRBD2 as D (5 bases). The CDR3 runs 12 residues. Trimming removed 0 bases from V and 7 bases from J, with 7 bases in between. The germline gives CDR1 GTSNPN, CDR2 SVGIG (reference sequence). Here the CDR3 reads CAWSVGRNEQFF. Written as DNA, the CDR3 is TGTGCCTGGAGTGTTGGGAGAAATGAGCAGTTCTTC.

This chain uses TRBV15 with TRBJ1-1; possible D gene TRBD1, 6 bases. V lost 0 bases to trimming and J lost 6 bases, with 17 bases between them. The CDR3 length is 16 residues. The germline V gene has CDR1 LNHNV and CDR2 YYDKDF (reference sequence). Written as DNA, the CDR3 is TGTGCCACCAGCAGAGATTCCGTGGACAGTCTTGCTGAAGCTTTCTTT. Translated, it gives CATSRDSVDSLAEAFF.